The rows below give T cell receptor beta chains drawn from one sample of a study of cytomegalovirus exposure and HLA in healthy donors. This table comes from immunoSEQ multiplex PCR, and its TCRdb copy is limited to in-frame clones, with some not included. The sample holds about 240,000 clones, roughly 84% seen once. Sequencing input: PBMCs. Receptors originate from a girl aged 2-10 years in good health and CMV-seronegative. The CDR3 runs from the conserved cysteine through the conserved F or W. The order of the fields is clone size, J gene, D gene, V gene, CDR3 DNA, CDR3 protein. A D gene is named only where the DNA matches it firmly. The listing skips clone size in some rows; elsewhere it reads once, few, many or a size class.

clone size: NA
J gene: TRBJ2-2
D gene: NA
V gene: TRBV9
CDR3 DNA: TGTGCCAGCAGACAGGGCCCCGGGGAGCTGTTTTTT
CDR3 protein: CASRQGPGELFF

clone size: NA
J gene: TRBJ2-3
D gene: TRBD2
V gene: TRBV6-5
CDR3 DNA: TGTGCCAGCAGGGGAGCGGGGGGCACAGATACGCAGTATTTT
CDR3 protein: CASRGAGGTDTQYF

clone size: once
J gene: TRBJ2-5
D gene: TRBD2
V gene: TRBV2
CDR3 DNA: TGTGCCAGCGCCGGACTAGCGGGAGAGGGAGAGACCCAGTACTTC
CDR3 protein: CASAGLAGEGETQYF

clone size: once
J gene: TRBJ2-1
D gene: TRBD1
V gene: TRBV5-1
CDR3 DNA: TGCGCCAGCAGCGGGACAGGGAGTTACAATGAGCAGTTCTTC
CDR3 protein: CASSGTGSYNEQFF

clone size: NA
J gene: TRBJ2-3
D gene: TRBD2
V gene: TRBV30
CDR3 DNA: TGTGCAAGCGGGAGATCAGATACGCAGTATTTT
CDR3 protein: CASGRSDTQYF

clone size: few
J gene: TRBJ1-1
D gene: NA
V gene: TRBV20-1
CDR3 DNA: TGCAGTGCAAGGAGTACTGAAGCTTTCTTT
CDR3 protein: CSARSTEAFF

clone size: NA
J gene: TRBJ1-6
D gene: TRBD1
V gene: TRBV19
CDR3 DNA: TGTGCCAGTAGTATTCTCAGGGGGTCCTATAATTCACCCCTCCACTTT
CDR3 protein: CASSILRGSYNSPLHF

clone size: NA
J gene: TRBJ2-7
D gene: NA
V gene: TRBV7-9
CDR3 DNA: TGTGCCAGCAGCTTAGGAGCCCGGGGGGCACTAACCGAGCAGTACTTC
CDR3 protein: CASSLGARGALTEQYF

clone size: NA
J gene: TRBJ2-7
D gene: TRBD2
V gene: TRBV6-1
CDR3 DNA: TGTGCCAGCAGTAGCTTAGCGGGAGTCTACGAGCAGTACTTC
CDR3 protein: CASSSLAGVYEQYF

clone size: NA
J gene: TRBJ1-4
D gene: NA
V gene: TRBV19
CDR3 DNA: TGTGCCACACCCAGGGAAACTAATGAAAAACTGTTTTTT
CDR3 protein: CATPRETNEKLFF

clone size: NA
J gene: TRBJ2-2
D gene: NA
V gene: TRBV14
CDR3 DNA: TGTGCCAGCAGCCTCCTCGGGTCCGGTGCTTGGAACACCGGGGAGCTGTTTTTT
CDR3 protein: CASSLLGSGAWNTGELFF

clone size: NA
J gene: TRBJ1-2
D gene: NA
V gene: TRBV11-2
CDR3 DNA: TGTGCCAGCAGCCCCGAGCCGGGGGGGAGCTATGGCTACACCTTC
CDR3 protein: CASSPEPGGSYGYTF

clone size: NA
J gene: TRBJ1-2
D gene: TRBD1
V gene: TRBV6-5
CDR3 DNA: TGTGCCAGCAGTTACTCTCGCCGGGACAGAGGAGGCTGCACCTTC
CDR3 protein: CASSYSRRDRGGCTF

clone size: NA
J gene: TRBJ1-1
D gene: NA
V gene: TRBV5-6
CDR3 DNA: TGTGCCAGCAGCTTGGTGGGCAGGAACACTGAAGCTTTCTTT
CDR3 protein: CASSLVGRNTEAFF

clone size: once
J gene: TRBJ1-2
D gene: NA
V gene: TRBV13
CDR3 DNA: TGTGCCAGCAGCTTAGGCCTCGGCCTAGGTGGCTACACCTTC
CDR3 protein: CASSLGLGLGGYTF

clone size: NA
J gene: TRBJ2-1
D gene: TRBD1
V gene: TRBV5-4
CDR3 DNA: TGTGCCAGCAGCCGGACAGGGGCCGAGAACAATGAGCAGTTCTTC
CDR3 protein: CASSRTGAENNEQFF